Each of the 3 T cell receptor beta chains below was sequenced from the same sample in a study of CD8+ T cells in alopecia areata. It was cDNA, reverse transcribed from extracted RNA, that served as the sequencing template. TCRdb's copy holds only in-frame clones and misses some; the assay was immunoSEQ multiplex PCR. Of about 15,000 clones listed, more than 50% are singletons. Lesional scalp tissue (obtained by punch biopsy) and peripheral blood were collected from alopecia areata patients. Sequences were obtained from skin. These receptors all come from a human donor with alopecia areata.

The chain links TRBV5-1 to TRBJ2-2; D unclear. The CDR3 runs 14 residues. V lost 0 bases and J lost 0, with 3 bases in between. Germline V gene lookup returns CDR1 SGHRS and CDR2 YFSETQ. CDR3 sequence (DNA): TGCGCCAGCAGCTTGGTCGCGAACACCGGGGAGCTGTTTTTT. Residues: CASSLVANTGELFF.

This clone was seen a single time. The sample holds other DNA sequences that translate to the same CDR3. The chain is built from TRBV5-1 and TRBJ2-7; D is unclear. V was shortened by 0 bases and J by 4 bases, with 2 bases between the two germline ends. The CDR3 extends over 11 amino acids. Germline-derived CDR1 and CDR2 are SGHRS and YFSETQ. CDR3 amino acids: CASSLAYEQYF. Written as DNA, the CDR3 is TGCGCCAGCAGCTTGGCGTACGAGCAGTACTTC. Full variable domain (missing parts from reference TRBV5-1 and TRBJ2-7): KAGVTQTPRYLIKTRGQQVTLSCSPISGHRSVSWYQQTPGQGLQFLFEYFSETQRNKGNFPGRFSGRQFSNSRSEMNVSTLELGDSALYLCASSLAYEQYFGPGTRLTVT.

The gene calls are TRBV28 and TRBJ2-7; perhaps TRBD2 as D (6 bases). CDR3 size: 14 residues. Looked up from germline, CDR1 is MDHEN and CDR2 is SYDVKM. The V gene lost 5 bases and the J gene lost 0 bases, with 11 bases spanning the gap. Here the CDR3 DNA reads TGTGCCAGCAGTAGACCCGGGAGCTCCTACGAGCAGTACTTC. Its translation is CASSRPGSSYEQYF.